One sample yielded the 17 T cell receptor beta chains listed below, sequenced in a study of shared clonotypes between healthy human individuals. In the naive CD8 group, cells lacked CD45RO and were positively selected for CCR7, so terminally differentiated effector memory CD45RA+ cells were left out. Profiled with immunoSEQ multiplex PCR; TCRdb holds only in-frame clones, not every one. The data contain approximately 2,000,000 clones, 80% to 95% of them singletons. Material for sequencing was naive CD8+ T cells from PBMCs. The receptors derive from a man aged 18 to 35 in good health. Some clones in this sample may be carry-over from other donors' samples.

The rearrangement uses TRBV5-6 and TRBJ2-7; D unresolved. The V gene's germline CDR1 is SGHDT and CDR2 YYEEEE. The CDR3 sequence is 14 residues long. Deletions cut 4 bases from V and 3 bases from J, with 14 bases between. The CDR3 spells CASSEQTGHYEQYF. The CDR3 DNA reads TGTGCCAGCAGCGAACAAACCGGGCACTACGAGCAGTACTTC.

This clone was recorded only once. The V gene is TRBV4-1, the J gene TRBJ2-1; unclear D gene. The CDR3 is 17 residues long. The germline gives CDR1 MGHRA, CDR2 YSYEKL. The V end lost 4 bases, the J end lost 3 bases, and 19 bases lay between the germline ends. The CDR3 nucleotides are TGCGCCAGCAGCCCCCCATCGGCCAGGACGTTCTACAATGAGCAGTTCTTC. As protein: CASSPPSARTFYNEQFF.

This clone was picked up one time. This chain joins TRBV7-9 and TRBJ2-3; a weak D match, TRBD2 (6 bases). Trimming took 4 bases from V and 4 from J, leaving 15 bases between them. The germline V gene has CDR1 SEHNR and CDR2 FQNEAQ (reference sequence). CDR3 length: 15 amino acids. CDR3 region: CASSSVTGAPDTQYF. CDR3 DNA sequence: TGTGCCAGCAGCTCCGTAACGGGAGCCCCAGATACGCAGTATTTT.

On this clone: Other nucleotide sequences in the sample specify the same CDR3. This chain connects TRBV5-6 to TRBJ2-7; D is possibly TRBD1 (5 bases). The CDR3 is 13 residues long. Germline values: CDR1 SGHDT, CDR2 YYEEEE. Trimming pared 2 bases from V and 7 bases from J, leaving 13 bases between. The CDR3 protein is CASSLGAPREQYF. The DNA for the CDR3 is TGTGCCAGCAGCTTAGGGGCCCCCAGGGAGCAGTACTTC.

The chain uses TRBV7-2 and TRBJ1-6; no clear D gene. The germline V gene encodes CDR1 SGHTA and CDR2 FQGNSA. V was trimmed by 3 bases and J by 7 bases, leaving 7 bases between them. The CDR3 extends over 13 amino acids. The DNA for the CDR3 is TGTGCCAGCAGCTTGGGTGGAAATTCACCCCTCCACTTT. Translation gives CASSLGGNSPLHF.

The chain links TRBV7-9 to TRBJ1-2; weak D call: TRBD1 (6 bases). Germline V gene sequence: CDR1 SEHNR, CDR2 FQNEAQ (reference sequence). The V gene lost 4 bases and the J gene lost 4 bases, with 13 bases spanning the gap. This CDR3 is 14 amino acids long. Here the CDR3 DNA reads TGTGCCAGCAGCTCCTCACAGGGCATCTATGGCTACACCTTC. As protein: CASSSSQGIYGYTF.

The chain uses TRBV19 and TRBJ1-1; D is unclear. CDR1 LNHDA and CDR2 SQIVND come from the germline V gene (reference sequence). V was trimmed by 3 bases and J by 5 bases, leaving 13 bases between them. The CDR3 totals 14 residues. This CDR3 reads CASSIRGEGTEAFF. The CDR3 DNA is TGTGCCAGTAGTATTCGTGGGGAAGGGACTGAAGCTTTCTTT.

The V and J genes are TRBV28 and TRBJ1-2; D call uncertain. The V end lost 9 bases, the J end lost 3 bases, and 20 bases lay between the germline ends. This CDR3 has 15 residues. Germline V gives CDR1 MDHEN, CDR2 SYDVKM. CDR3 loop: CASFRLGWRDYGYTF. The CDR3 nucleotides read TGTGCCAGTTTCCGCCTAGGGTGGCGCGACTATGGCTACACCTTC.

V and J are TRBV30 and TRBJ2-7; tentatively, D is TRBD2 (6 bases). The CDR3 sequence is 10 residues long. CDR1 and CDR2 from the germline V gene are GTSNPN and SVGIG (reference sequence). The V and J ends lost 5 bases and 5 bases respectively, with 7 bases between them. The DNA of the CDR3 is TGTGCCTGGGGCGGGAACGAGCAGTACTTC. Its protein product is CAWGGNEQYF. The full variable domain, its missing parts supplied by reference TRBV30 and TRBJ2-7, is SQTIHQWPATLVQPVGSPLSLECTVEGTSNPNLYWYRQAAGRGLQLLFYSVGIGQISSEVPQNLSASRPQDRQFILSSKKLLLSDSGFYLCAWGGNEQYFGPGTRLTVT.

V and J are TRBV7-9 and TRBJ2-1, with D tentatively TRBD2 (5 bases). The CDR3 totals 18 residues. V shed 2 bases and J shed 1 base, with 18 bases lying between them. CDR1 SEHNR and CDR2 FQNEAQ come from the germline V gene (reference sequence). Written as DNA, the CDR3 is TGTGCCAGCAGCTTAACTCTCTCCCGAGGGAAATCCTACAATGAGCAGTTCTTC. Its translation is CASSLTLSRGKSYNEQFF.

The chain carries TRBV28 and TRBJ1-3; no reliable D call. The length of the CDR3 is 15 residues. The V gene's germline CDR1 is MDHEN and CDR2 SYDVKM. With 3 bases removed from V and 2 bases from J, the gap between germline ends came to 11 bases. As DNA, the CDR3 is TGTGCCAGCAGTTTGACAAGGTCGGCTGGAAACACCATATATTTT. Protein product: CASSLTRSAGNTIYF. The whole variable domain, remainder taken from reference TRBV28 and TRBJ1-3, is DVKVTQSSRYLVKRTGEKVFLECVQDMDHENMFWYRQDPGLGLRLIYFSYDVKMKEKGDIPEGYSVSREKKERFSLILESASTNQTSMYLCASSLTRSAGNTIYFGEGSWLTVV.

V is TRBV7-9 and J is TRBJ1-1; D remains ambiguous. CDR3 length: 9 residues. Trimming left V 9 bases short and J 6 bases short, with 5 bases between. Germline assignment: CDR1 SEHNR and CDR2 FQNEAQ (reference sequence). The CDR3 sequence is CARGPEAFF. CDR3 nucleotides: TGTGCCAGAGGCCCTGAAGCTTTCTTT.

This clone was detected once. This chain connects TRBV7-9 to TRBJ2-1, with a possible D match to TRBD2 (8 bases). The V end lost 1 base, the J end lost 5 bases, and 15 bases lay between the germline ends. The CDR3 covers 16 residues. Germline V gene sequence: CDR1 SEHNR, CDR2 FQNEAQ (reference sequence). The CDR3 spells CASSLGSGRGHNEQFF. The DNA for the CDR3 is TGTGCCAGCAGCTTAGGATCCGGGAGGGGGCACAATGAGCAGTTCTTC.

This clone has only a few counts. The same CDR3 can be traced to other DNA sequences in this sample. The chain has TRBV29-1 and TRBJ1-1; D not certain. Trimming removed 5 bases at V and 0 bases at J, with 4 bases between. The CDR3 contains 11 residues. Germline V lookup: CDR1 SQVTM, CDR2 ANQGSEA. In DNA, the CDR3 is TGCAGCGTTCGATTGAACACTGAAGCTTTCTTT. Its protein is CSVRLNTEAFF.

The CDR3 region is CASSYDTGNTEAFF. Here the CDR3 DNA reads TGTGCCAGCAGTTACGACACCGGAAACACTGAAGCTTTCTTT. The chain has TRBV6-5 and TRBJ1-1; D is undetermined. The CDR3 totals 14 residues. Trimming left V 2 bases short and J 2 bases short, with 9 bases between. Germline V lookup: CDR1 MNHEY, CDR2 SVGAGI.

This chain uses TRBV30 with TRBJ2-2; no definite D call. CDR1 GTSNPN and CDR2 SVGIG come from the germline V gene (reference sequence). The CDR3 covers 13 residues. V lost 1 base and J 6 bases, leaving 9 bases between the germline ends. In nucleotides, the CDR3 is TGTGCCTGGAGTGAAAGTGAGCCCGGGGAGCTGTTTTTT. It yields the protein CAWSESEPGELFF.

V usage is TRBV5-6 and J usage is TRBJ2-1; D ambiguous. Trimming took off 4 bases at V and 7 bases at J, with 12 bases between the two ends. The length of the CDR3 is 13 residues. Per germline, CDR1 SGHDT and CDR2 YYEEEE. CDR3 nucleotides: TGTGCCAGCAGCCCCAGAGGCTTTAATGAGCAGTTCTTC. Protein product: CASSPRGFNEQFF.